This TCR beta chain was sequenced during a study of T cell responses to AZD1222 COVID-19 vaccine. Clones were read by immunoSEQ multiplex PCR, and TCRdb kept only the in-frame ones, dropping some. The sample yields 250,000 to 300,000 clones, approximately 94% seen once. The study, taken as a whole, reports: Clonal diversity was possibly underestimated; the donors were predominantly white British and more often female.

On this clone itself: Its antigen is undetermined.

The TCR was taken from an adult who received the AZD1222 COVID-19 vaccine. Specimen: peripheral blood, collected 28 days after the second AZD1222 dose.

The CDR3 DNA reads as TGTGCCAGTAGTATACCGGGATACGAGCAGTACTTC. Its translation is CASSIPGYEQYF. The chain uses TRBV19 and TRBJ2-7; tentative D call: TRBD2 (5 bases). In germline, CDR1 is LNHDA, CDR2 SQIVND (reference sequence). V lost 2 bases and J 4 bases, leaving 6 bases between the germline ends. CDR3 length equals 12 residues.